The 30 T cell receptor beta chains below were found in one sample sequenced in a study of kidney transplant recipient with SARS-CoV-2 infection (dated by TCRdb to the early 2020s). Sequencing was performed on an Illumina MiSeq. In-frame beta chains were kept once TCRdb had trimmed the public reads at Q25 with fastp and called clones with MiXCR. Every entry covers one CDR3 protein and lists the most common genes and DNA from its rows. The sample table lists about 250,000 distinct CDR3 sequences, roughly 26% of them with a count of one. The ten biggest clones cover under 9.5% of the sample. The time point label of this sample denotes: pre-pandemic baseline sample and day 111 after first positive SARS-CoV-2 test. The specimen was a blood sample, collected at baseline and on day 111 from a kidney transplant recipient. The receptors were sampled from a male patient aged 25-45 years who had COVID-19 and was a kidney transplant recipient. Some T cells may be donor cells from the graft after a transplant.

The table lists this clonotype with many counts. The chain carries TRBV10-3 and TRBJ1-1; D unclear. Germline CDR1 reads ENHRY; CDR2 reads SYGVKD. The V end was cut by 3 bases, the J end by 5 bases, with 13 bases between. The CDR3 contains 14 residues. Written as DNA, the CDR3 is TGTGCCATCAGTGAAGCGGAGGGTGGGACTGAAGCTTTCTTT. Translation gives CAISEAEGGTEAFF.

This clonotype was counted at least ten times. The chain is built from TRBV19 and TRBJ1-5, with 8 bases fitting TRBD1. V gave up 5 bases and J gave up 0 bases; unmatched junction bases: 15. The CDR3 spans 19 residues. Germline V gene sequence: CDR1 LNHDA, CDR2 SQIVND (reference sequence). The CDR3: CASSPRDRTNWYSNQPQHF. The CDR3 DNA reads as TGTGCCAGTAGTCCTCGGGACAGGACAAATTGGTATAGCAATCAGCCCCAGCATTTT.

Comment on this clonotype: Germline is not matched at one junction end, which may reflect a read error. The chain joins TRBV11-2 to TRBJ2-1; 8 bases line up with TRBD1. Per the germline V gene, CDR1 is SGHAT and CDR2 is FQNNGV. CDR3 length equals 15 residues. CDR3 coding DNA: TGTGCCAGCAGCTATCGGACAGGGCGGTTCGATGAGCAGTCCTTC. As protein: CASSYRTGRFDEQSF.

Ten or more counts support this clonotype. This sequence joins TRBV6-5 and TRBJ1-2; D not resolved. V was cut by 0 bases and J by 2 bases, with 10 bases left in between. The germline V gene has CDR1 MNHEY and CDR2 SVGAGI. The CDR3 is 15 residues long. The CDR3 reads CASSYSINSNYGYTF. The CDR3, as DNA: TGTGCCAGCAGTTACTCGATTAACAGCAACTATGGCTACACCTTC.

Concerning this clonotype itself: The junction departs from the called germline gene at one end, perhaps through a read error. The chain carries TRBV7-3 and TRBJ2-6; possibly TRBD1 for D (5 bases). CDR1 and CDR2 from the germline V gene are SGHTA and FQGTGA. This CDR3 contains 15 residues. The CDR3 sequence is CASSLSGSGADVLTF. CDR3 nucleotides: TGTGCCAGCAGCTTATCGGGCTCTGGGGCCGACGTCCTGACTTTC. Full variable domain (remainder filled in from reference TRBV7-3 and TRBJ2-6): GAGVSQTPSNKVTEKGKYVELRCDPISGHTALYWYRQSLGQGPEFLIYFQGTGAADDSGLPNDRFFAVRPEGSVSTLKIQRTERGDSAVYLCASSLSGSGADVLTFGAGSRLTVL.

This clonotype showed up many times. V and J are TRBV25-1 and TRBJ1-2; D ambiguous. Per the germline V gene, CDR1 is MGHDK and CDR2 is SYGVNS. The CDR3 loop spans 13 amino acids. Trimming pared 6 bases from V and 8 bases from J, leaving 16 bases between. The DNA of the CDR3 is TGTGCCAGCAGCCAAGGCGAGATAGGAGGCTACACCTTC. This translates into CASSQGEIGGYTF.

Of note for this clonotype: Since a much larger clone is just one base distant, this may be a read error. This chain links TRBV5-8 with TRBJ1-2, with D unresolved. Per germline, CDR1 SGHTS and CDR2 YDEGEE. Trimming stripped 8 bases from V and 4 bases from J, with 24 bases between. This CDR3 region has 16 residues. CDR3 DNA: TGTGCCAGAGAACTTACTCATCCACGAAAGACCTATGGCTACACCTTC. Amino acids: CARELTHPRKTYGYTF.

This clonotype was counted ten times or more. This chain connects TRBV27 to TRBJ2-2; maybe TRBD1 (5 bases). V gave up 0 bases and J gave up 4 bases, with 6 bases separating them. The CDR3 is made up of 14 amino acids. Germline V gives CDR1 MNHEY, CDR2 SMNVEV (reference sequence). CDR3 DNA sequence: TGTGCCAGCAGTTTATCGGACATCACCGGGGAGCTGTTTTTT. Protein: CASSLSDITGELFF.

This clonotype has ten or more counts. The CDR3 reads CASSHGLASYNEQFF. The CDR3 DNA sequence: TGTGCCAGCAGCCACGGTCTAGCGAGTTACAATGAGCAGTTCTTC. The gene calls are TRBV3-1 and TRBJ2-1, with a weak D call TRBD2 (6 bases). The CDR3 loop spans 15 amino acids. The germline gives CDR1 LGHDT, CDR2 YNNKEL (reference sequence). V was cut by 3 bases and J by 4 bases, with 13 bases left in between.

This clonotype came up many times. The chain links TRBV15 to TRBJ1-5, with a possible D match to TRBD1 (6 bases). CDR1 is LNHNV and CDR2 is YYDKDF in the germline V gene (reference sequence). This CDR3 is built from 16 residues. Trimming cost V 2 bases and J 6 bases, with 17 bases left between them. The CDR3 DNA is TGTGCCACCAGCAGATCGTACAGGGAGGGGGGTCAGCCCCAGCATTTT. Translated: CATSRSYREGGQPQHF.

This clonotype was counted ten times or more. The rearrangement links TRBV6-6 to TRBJ1-5; 7 nucleotides match TRBD1. CDR1 is MNHNY, CDR2 SVGAGI, per germline (reference sequence). With 5 bases clipped from V and 5 bases from J, the junction kept 12 bases outside the gene matches. The CDR3 extends over 16 amino acids. CDR3 nucleotides: TGTGCCAGCAGTCCCCCCCGAAGACAGGGCGATCAGCCCCAGCATTTT. It codes for CASSPPRRQGDQPQHF.

To note about this clonotype: A single base separates this from a much larger clone, so it may be a read error. The rearrangement uses TRBV11-3 and TRBJ2-1; tentative D call: TRBD2 (5 bases). Germline V gene data show CDR1 as SGHNT and CDR2 as YENEEA. This CDR3 is 15 amino acids long. Trimming left V 4 bases short and J 5 bases short, with 15 bases between. CDR3 sequence: CASSSLVGLDNEQFF. CDR3 DNA: TGTGCCAGCAGCTCACTAGTGGGGTTAGACAATGAGCAGTTCTTC.

This clonotype occurred a few times. The genes are TRBV20-1 and TRBJ1-1; no reliable D call. V gave up 2 bases and J gave up 1 base, with 11 bases separating them. The CDR3 length is 14 residues. Germline CDR1 is DFQATT and CDR2 is SNEGSKA (reference sequence). The CDR3 bases are TGCAGTGCTAGACCTGGTTGGGGGAACACTGAAGCTTTCTTT. Translated: CSARPGWGNTEAFF.

As to this clonotype: The germline gene is not matched at one end of the junction; a read error may be the cause. This chain uses TRBV7-9 with TRBJ2-5; 8 nucleotides align to TRBD2. Germline V gene data show CDR1 as SEHNR and CDR2 as FQNEAQ (reference sequence). The CDR3 consists of 16 residues. CDR3 protein: CTSSLTGLAGGETQYF. The CDR3 coding sequence is TGTACCAGCAGCTTAACGGGTCTAGCGGGTGGGGAGACCCAGTACTTC.

Regarding this clonotype: Mismatch with germline at one junction end may stem from a read error. The chain joins TRBV28 to TRBJ2-4; TRBD1 might be the D (5 bases). The CDR3 covers 14 residues. Germline lookup yields CDR1 MDHEN and CDR2 SYDVKM. DNA for the CDR3: TGTGCCAGCCTTCAGGGTAGGGCCAAAAACATGCAGTACTTC. This gives the protein CASLQGRAKNMQYF.

Points on this clonotype: A single base separates this from a much larger clone, so it may be a read error. The rearrangement links TRBV11-2 to TRBJ1-3, with 8 positions matching TRBD1. The V gene's germline CDR1 is SGHAT and CDR2 FQNNGV. This CDR3 contains 17 residues. The CDR3: CASSLGSAGGPGSTIYF. CDR3 sequence (DNA): TGTGCCAGCAGCTTAGGCTCGGCAGGGGGCCCTGGAAGCACCATATATTTT.

As for this clonotype: Since a much larger clone is just one base distant, this may be a read error. V usage is TRBV6-5 and J usage is TRBJ1-1, with TRBD1 as a possible D gene (6 bases). The germline CDR1 and CDR2 sequences are MNHEY and SVGAGI. The CDR3 sequence is 16 residues long. Trimming cost V 6 bases and J 5 bases, with 22 bases left between them. For the CDR3, the DNA is TGTGCCAGCAGCCAAAGCCGCATAACCAGGGGAACTGAAGCTTTCTTT. This gives the protein CASSQSRITRGTEAFF.

This clonotype was counted ten times or more. The rearrangement uses TRBV6-6 and TRBJ1-6, with TRBD1 matching over 7 bases. V shed 8 bases and J 7 bases; nucleotides not matched to a gene: 17. Germline values: CDR1 MNHNY, CDR2 SVGAGI (reference sequence). CDR3 length: 17 amino acids. CDR3 sequence reads: CASLLGGETGRNSPLHF. The CDR3 nucleotides are TGTGCCAGCCTGTTAGGGGGGGAGACAGGGCGAAATTCACCCCTCCACTTT.

The CDR3 spells CASSKDRAPLNEKLFF. CDR3 in DNA: TGCGCCAGCAGTAAGGACAGGGCCCCCCTTAATGAAAAACTGTTTTTT. The gene calls are TRBV10-1 and TRBJ1-4, with 8 bases fitting TRBD1. This CDR3 has 16 amino acids. The V and J ends lost 5 bases and 4 bases, in that order; junction bases with no gene match: 9. The germline CDR1 and CDR2 sequences are WNHNN and SYGVQD (reference sequence).

Note on this clonotype: Just one base apart from a much larger clone, this may be a read error. V usage is TRBV6-2 or TRBV6-3 and J usage is TRBJ1-2; D gene unclear. CDR1 is MNHEY, CDR2 SVGEGT, per germline. The CDR3 is 17 residues long. CDR3 sequence (DNA): TGTGCCGGCAGTAGTGATCGCTGCATCGGAAAGACCTATGGCTACACCTTC. Protein product: CAGSSDRCIGKTYGYTF.

The CDR3 nucleotides read TGTGCCAGCAGTGCACTAGCGGGAGGTCCCAATGAGCAGTTCTTC. It codes for CASSALAGGPNEQFF. The chain has TRBV6-4 and TRBJ2-1; 12 bases fit TRBD2. After removal of 4 bases from V and 6 bases from J, the junction contained 4 bases not matched to a gene. The germline CDR1 and CDR2 sequences are MRHNA and SNTAGT. The CDR3 contains 15 residues.

At least ten counts were recorded for this clonotype. The chain links TRBV18 to TRBJ1-5; a weak D match, TRBD1 (5 bases). V was shortened by 2 bases and J by 2 bases, with 16 bases between the two germline ends. CDR1 and CDR2 from the germline V gene are KGHSH and LQKENI. This CDR3 is 17 amino acids long. CDR3 amino acids: CASSPDPWGLGNQPQHF. The CDR3 nucleotides are TGTGCCAGCTCACCAGACCCCTGGGGCCTGGGCAATCAGCCCCAGCATTTT.

For this clonotype: With a much larger clone just one base away, this may be a read error. CDR3 nucleotides: TGTGCCAGCAGCTCAGATCGTCCCATTTCTTTCTCTGAGACCCAGTACTTC. The encoded protein is CASSSDRPISFSETQYF. This chain connects TRBV3-1 to TRBJ2-4; D is ambiguous. The J call may be faulty, since TRBJ2-5 better matches the DNA end. CDR1 is LGHDT and CDR2 is YNNKEL in the germline V gene (reference sequence). The CDR3 spans 17 residues.

This clonotype was detected only once. This may come from a read error, since a much larger clone is one base off. The J gene is TRBJ1-6, the V gene TRBV5-6; TRBD1 matches at 8 bases. The CDR3 spans 14 residues. Germline values: CDR1 SGHDT, CDR2 YYEEEE. J lost 8 bases, V lost 0 bases, and 1 base had no gene match. For the CDR3, the DNA is TGTGCCAGCAGCTTGGAGACAGGGGATTCACCCCTCCACTTT. This encodes CASSLETGDSPLHF.

This clonotype was counted many times. CDR3 residues: CASSDEERSRKTYGYTF. The CDR3 nucleotides read TGTGCCAGCAGTGATGAAGAACGCTCTAGAAAGACCTATGGCTACACCTTC. The chain uses TRBV6-8 and TRBJ1-2; D remains unclear. V was pared by 5 bases and J by 4 bases, with 23 bases between. There are 17 residues in the CDR3. CDR1 and CDR2 (germline): MNHGY, SAAAGT.

This clonotype occurred many times. V is TRBV7-8 and J is TRBJ2-1; 11 bases align to TRBD2. Germline trimming cut 6 bases from V and 8 bases from J; bases unmatched to any gene: 9. The germline V gene has CDR1 SGHVS and CDR2 FQNEAQ. The CDR3 consists of 15 residues. This CDR3 reads CASRKSSGRFDEQFF. DNA for the CDR3: TGTGCCAGCAGAAAATCTAGCGGGAGGTTCGATGAGCAGTTCTTC.

V and J are TRBV27 and TRBJ1-1, with TRBD1 identical over 8 bases. Looked up from germline, CDR1 is MNHEY and CDR2 is SMNVEV (reference sequence). The CDR3 covers 14 residues. V trimming: 8 bases; J trimming: 2 bases; junction bases outside the gene matches: 7. Here the CDR3 DNA reads TGTGCCAGCCGACTCCAGGGGGCTAACACTGAAGCTTTCTTT. Protein product: CASRLQGANTEAFF.

The table lists this clonotype with a few counts. V gene TRBV20-1 combines with J gene TRBJ2-1; either TRBD1 or TRBD2 may supply D (6 bases each). CDR1 and CDR2 from the germline V gene are DFQATT and SNEGSKA (reference sequence). This CDR3 is 18 amino acids long. The germline V and J ends were trimmed by 6 bases and 5 bases, with 29 bases remaining between them. CDR3 in amino acids: CSAPHGGEADPSDNEQFF. In DNA form, the CDR3 reads TGCAGTGCGCCCCACGGGGGCGAAGCGGACCCTTCGGACAATGAGCAGTTCTTC.

Comment on this clonotype: This could be a read error, since a much larger clone is one nucleotide away. V usage is TRBV7-2 and J usage is TRBJ2-2; TRBD1 matches at 12 bases. Germline CDR1 and CDR2: SGHTA and FQGNSA. V lost 5 bases and J lost 6; bases outside the gene matches: 7. The CDR3 has 16 amino acids. Here the CDR3 reads CASSLRDRGRSGELFF. CDR3 nucleotide sequence: TGTGCCAGCAGCCTCCGGGACAGGGGGCGCTCCGGGGAGCTGTTTTTT.

V and J are TRBV5-1 and TRBJ1-6, with a possible D match to TRBD1 (6 bases). The germline CDR1 and CDR2 sequences are SGHRS and YFSETQ. V dropped 5 bases and J dropped 6 bases, with 12 bases sitting between them. This CDR3 comprises 14 residues. CDR3 region: CASRGGLGNSPLHF. The CDR3 nucleotides read TGCGCCAGCAGGGGGGGGCTTGGTAATTCACCCCTCCACTTT.